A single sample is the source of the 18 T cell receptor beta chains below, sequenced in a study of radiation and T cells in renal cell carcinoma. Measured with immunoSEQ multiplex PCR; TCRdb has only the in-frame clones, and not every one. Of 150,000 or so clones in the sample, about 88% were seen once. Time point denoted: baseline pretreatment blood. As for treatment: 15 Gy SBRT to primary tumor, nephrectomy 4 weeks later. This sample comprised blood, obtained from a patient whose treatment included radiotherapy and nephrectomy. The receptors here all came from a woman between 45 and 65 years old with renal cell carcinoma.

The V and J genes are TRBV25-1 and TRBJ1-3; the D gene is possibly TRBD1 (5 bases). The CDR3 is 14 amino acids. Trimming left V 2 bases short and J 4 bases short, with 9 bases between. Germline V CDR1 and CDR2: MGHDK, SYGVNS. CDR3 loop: CASSEGGTGNTIYF. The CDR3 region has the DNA TGTGCCAGCAGTGAAGGGGGGACGGGAAACACCATATATTTT.

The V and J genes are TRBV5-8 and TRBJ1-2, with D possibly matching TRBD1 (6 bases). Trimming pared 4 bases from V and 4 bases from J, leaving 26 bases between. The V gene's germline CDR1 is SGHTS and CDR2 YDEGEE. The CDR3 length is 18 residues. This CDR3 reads CASSMGAEEGSDAYGYTF. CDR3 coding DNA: TGTGCCAGCAGCATGGGGGCTGAGGAGGGGTCGGATGCCTATGGCTACACCTTC.

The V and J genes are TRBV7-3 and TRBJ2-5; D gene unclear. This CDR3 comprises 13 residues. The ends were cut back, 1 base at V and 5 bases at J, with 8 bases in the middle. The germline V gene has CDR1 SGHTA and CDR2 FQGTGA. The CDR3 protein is CASSLRVGETQYF. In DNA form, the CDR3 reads TGTGCCAGCAGCTTAAGGGTTGGGGAGACCCAGTACTTC.

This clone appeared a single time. The CDR3 region has the DNA TGTGCCAGTAGTCCCGTCAGACTAGCGGGGATAAGCACAGATACGCAGTATTTT. This translates into CASSPVRLAGISTDTQYF. The rearrangement uses TRBV19 and TRBJ2-3; 11 bases match TRBD2. Germline values: CDR1 LNHDA, CDR2 SQIVND (reference sequence). The length of the CDR3 is 18 residues. Unmatched junction bases numbered 10, after V lost 5 bases and J lost 0 bases.

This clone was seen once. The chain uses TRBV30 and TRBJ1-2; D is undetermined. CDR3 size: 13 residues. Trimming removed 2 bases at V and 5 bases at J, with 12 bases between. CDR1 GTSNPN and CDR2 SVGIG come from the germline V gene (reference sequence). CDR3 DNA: TGTGCCTGGAGTCCCGCAGAATTGTATGGCTACACCTTC. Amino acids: CAWSPAELYGYTF. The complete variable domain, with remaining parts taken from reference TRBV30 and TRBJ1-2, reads SQTIHQWPATLVQPVGSPLSLECTVEGTSNPNLYWYRQAAGRGLQLLFYSVGIGQISSEVPQNLSASRPQDRQFILSSKKLLLSDSGFYLCAWSPAELYGYTFGSGTRLTVV.

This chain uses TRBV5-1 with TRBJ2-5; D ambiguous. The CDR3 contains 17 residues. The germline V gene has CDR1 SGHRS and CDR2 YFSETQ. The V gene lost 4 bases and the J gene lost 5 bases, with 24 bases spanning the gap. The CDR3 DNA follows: TGCGCCAGCAGCCCGCGGATCCTTCTAAATAAAGTCGAGACCCAGTACTTC. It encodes CASSPRILLNKVETQYF. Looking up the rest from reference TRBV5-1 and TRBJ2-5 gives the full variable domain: KAGVTQTPRYLIKTRGQQVTLSCSPISGHRSVSWYQQTPGQGLQFLFEYFSETQRNKGNFPGRFSGRQFSNSRSEMNVSTLELGDSALYLCASSPRILLNKVETQYFGPGTRLLVL.

The chain's CDR3 is CASSAGSSGNTIYF. The CDR3 coding sequence is TGTGCCAGCAGCGCGGGCAGCTCTGGAAACACCATATATTTT. The rearrangement links TRBV6-5 to TRBJ1-3, with D uncertain. Germline V gene lookup returns CDR1 MNHEY and CDR2 SVGAGI. The germline V and J ends were trimmed by 6 bases and 0 bases, with 9 bases remaining between them. The CDR3 sequence is 14 residues long.

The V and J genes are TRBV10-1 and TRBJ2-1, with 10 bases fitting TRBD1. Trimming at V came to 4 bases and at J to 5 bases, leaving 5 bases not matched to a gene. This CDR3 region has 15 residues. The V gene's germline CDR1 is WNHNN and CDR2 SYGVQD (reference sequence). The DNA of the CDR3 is TGCGCCAGCAGTGCCCGGACAGGGGGTAACAATGAGCAGTTCTTC. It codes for CASSARTGGNNEQFF.

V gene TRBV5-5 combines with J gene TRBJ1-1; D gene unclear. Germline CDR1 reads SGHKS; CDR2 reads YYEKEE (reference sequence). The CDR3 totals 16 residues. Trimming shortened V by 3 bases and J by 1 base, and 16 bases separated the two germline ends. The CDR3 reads CASSSFSWTTNTEAFF. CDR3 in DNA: TGTGCCAGCAGCTCATTCTCCTGGACGACGAACACTGAAGCTTTCTTT. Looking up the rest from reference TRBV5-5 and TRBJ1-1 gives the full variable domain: DAGVTQSPTHLIKTRGQQVTLRCSPISGHKSVSWYQQVLGQGPQFIFQYYEKEERGRGNFPDRFSARQFPNYSSELNVNALLLGDSALYLCASSSFSWTTNTEAFFGQGTRLTVV.

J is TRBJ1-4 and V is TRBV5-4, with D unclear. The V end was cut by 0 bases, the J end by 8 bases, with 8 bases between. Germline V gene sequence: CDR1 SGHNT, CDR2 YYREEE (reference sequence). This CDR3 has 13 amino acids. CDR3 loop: CASSLVGYEKLFF. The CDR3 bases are TGTGCCAGCAGCTTGGTGGGATACGAAAAACTGTTTTTT.

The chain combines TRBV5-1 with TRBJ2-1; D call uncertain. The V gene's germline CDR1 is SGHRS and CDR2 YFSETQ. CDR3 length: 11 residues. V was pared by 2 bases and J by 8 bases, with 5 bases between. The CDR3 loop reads CASSFLDEQFF. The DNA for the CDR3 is TGCGCCAGCAGCTTCCTGGATGAGCAGTTCTTC.

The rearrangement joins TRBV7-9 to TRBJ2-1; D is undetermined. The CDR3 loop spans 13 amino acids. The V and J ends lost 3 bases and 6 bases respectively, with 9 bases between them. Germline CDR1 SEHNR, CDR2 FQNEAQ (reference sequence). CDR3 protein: CASSFTTGNEQFF. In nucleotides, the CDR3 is TGTGCCAGCAGCTTCACGACTGGCAATGAGCAGTTCTTC.

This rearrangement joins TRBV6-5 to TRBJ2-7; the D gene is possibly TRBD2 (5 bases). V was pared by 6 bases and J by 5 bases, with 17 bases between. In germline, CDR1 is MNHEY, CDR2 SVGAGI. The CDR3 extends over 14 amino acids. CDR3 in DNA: TGTGCCAGCAGCCACATACTCGGGCGGGACGAGCAGTACTTC. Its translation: CASSHILGRDEQYF.

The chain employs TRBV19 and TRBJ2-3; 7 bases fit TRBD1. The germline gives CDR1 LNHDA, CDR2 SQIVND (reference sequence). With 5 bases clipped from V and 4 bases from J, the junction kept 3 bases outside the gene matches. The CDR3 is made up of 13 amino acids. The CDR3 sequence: CASSVDRADTQYF. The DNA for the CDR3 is TGTGCCAGTAGTGTTGACAGGGCAGATACGCAGTATTTT.

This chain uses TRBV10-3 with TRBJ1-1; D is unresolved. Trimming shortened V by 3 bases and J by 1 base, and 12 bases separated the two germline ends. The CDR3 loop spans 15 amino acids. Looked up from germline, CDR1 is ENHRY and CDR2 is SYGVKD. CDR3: CAISDTTKTNTEAFF. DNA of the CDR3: TGTGCCATCAGTGATACGACTAAGACGAACACTGAAGCTTTCTTT.

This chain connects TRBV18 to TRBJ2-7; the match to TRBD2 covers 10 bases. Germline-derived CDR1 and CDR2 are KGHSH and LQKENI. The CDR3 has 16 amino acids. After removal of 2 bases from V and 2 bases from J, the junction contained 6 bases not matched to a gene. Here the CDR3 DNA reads TGTGCCAGCTCACCAATTGAACTAGCGGGGACCTACGAGCAGTACTTC. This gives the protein CASSPIELAGTYEQYF.

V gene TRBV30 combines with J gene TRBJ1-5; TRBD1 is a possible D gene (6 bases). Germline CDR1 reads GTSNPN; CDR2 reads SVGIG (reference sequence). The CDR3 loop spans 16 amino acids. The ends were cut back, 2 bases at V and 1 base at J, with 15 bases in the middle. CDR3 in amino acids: CAWSPTGGLSNQPQHF. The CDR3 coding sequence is TGTGCCTGGAGTCCGACGGGGGGCTTGAGCAATCAGCCCCAGCATTTT.

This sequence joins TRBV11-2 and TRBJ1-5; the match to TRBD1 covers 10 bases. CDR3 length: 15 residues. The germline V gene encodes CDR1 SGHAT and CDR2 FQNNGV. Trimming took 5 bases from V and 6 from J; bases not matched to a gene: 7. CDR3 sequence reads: CASSQDRGRVQPQHF. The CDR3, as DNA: TGTGCCAGCAGCCAGGACAGGGGGAGGGTTCAGCCCCAGCATTTT.